A single sample gave rise to the 12 T cell receptor beta chains below, sequenced in a study of blood T cell repertoires in COVID-19 (dated by TCRdb to 2020 to 2022). Library preparation was by the immunoSEQ multiplex PCR assay. TCRdb holds this immuneACCESS table with in-frame rearrangements only. Some clones are missing; in checked studies, unresolved V genes explain under half, and the rest has no known cause. The sample has 150,000 to 200,000 clones on record, about 93% of them singletons. The ten largest clones capture roughly 0.7% of the sample. The sequenced sample was peripheral blood. These receptors all stem from a man aged 30 to 45 with COVID-19, enrolled during active disease.

J is TRBJ2-7 and V is TRBV7-9, with 7 bases that match TRBD1. Germline loops: CDR1 SEHNR, CDR2 FQNEAQ (reference sequence). J was trimmed by 5 bases and V by 5 bases; bases with no gene match: 12. This CDR3 spans 15 amino acids. The CDR3 DNA reads as TGTGCCAGCAGCCGACTCGCCAGGGGGACCCACGAGCAGTACTTC. Translation gives CASSRLARGTHEQYF.

This rearrangement joins TRBV18 to TRBJ2-1, with 7 bases that match TRBD2. V lost 1 base and J lost 8; bases outside the gene matches: 2. The germline V gene has CDR1 KGHSH and CDR2 LQKENI. The CDR3 contains 13 residues. CDR3 sequence reads: CASSPRGGDEQFF. The CDR3 DNA reads as TGTGCCAGCTCACCACGGGGGGGTGATGAGCAGTTCTTC.

The chain combines TRBV4-1 with TRBJ2-5, with D maybe TRBD1 (6 bases). Per the germline V gene, CDR1 is MGHRA and CDR2 is YSYEKL. This CDR3 contains 14 residues. V lost 2 bases and J lost 5, with 12 bases in between. This chain's CDR3 is CASSQIGGGETQYF. For the CDR3, the DNA is TGCGCCAGCAGCCAAATTGGGGGCGGGGAGACCCAGTACTTC.

Comment on this clone: One end of the junction is discordant with germline, which a read error may explain. Other DNA sequences in the sample encode the same CDR3. V and J are TRBV19 and TRBJ1-2; D may be TRBD1 (6 bases). Germline loops: CDR1 LNHDA, CDR2 SQIVND (reference sequence). CDR3 size: 15 residues. The CDR3 loop reads CASIKRSDSYYGYTF. For the CDR3, the DNA is TGTGCCAGTATAAAGAGATCGGACAGCTACTACGGCTACACCTTC.

The DNA of the CDR3 is TGTGCCAGCAGTTTAGGCGGAAATGGCTACACCTTC. It is translated as CASSLGGNGYTF. This chain joins TRBV27 and TRBJ1-2; no definite D call. Germline V lookup: CDR1 MNHEY, CDR2 SMNVEV (reference sequence). This CDR3 is 12 amino acids long. V shed 2 bases and J shed 6 bases, with 7 bases lying between them.

The chain is built from TRBV30 and TRBJ2-5; 8 bases are shared with TRBD1. Germline loops: CDR1 GTSNPN, CDR2 SVGIG (reference sequence). The CDR3 length is 14 residues. V lost 2 bases to trimming and J lost 2 bases; unmatched junction nucleotides: 4. The chain's CDR3 is CAWSIYRGQETQYF. CDR3 sequence (DNA): TGTGCCTGGAGTATTTACAGGGGGCAAGAGACCCAGTACTTC.

This chain links TRBV6-6 with TRBJ1-5; 9 bases map to TRBD1. V lost 2 bases and J lost 4; bases outside the gene matches: 0. The CDR3 has 14 residues. Germline lookup yields CDR1 MNHNY and CDR2 SVGAGI (reference sequence). For the CDR3, the DNA is TGTGCCAGCAGTTACGGGACAGGGAATCAGCCCCAGCATTTT. This codes for CASSYGTGNQPQHF.

The chain joins TRBV7-9 to TRBJ2-7; the match to TRBD1 covers 9 bases. The ends lost 4 bases at V and 5 bases at J; junction bases unmatched: 9. The CDR3 consists of 15 residues. The V gene's germline CDR1 is SEHNR and CDR2 FQNEAQ (reference sequence). In DNA form, the CDR3 reads TGTGCCAGCAGCTCCGACTGGACAGGGGTGAACGAGCAGTACTTC. This sequence encodes CASSSDWTGVNEQYF.

The chain has TRBV6-1 and TRBJ1-5, with TRBD1 as a possible D gene (5 bases). This CDR3 comprises 15 residues. V was shortened by 2 bases and J by 7 bases, with 15 bases between the two germline ends. The V gene's germline CDR1 is MNHNS and CDR2 SASEGT. CDR3 DNA: TGTGCCAGCAGTGAACGGGGGGTTCGGCAACAGCCCCAGCATTTT. It codes for CASSERGVRQQPQHF.

The chain links TRBV29-1 to TRBJ1-3; 9 bases match TRBD1. CDR1 and CDR2 (germline): SQVTM, ANQGSEA. The CDR3 consists of 14 residues. Unmatched junction bases numbered 7, after V lost 7 bases and J lost 3 bases. The CDR3 DNA reads as TGCAGCGCTACACAGGGGGCATTTGGAAACACCATATATTTT. Its protein product is CSATQGAFGNTIYF.

V is TRBV18 and J is TRBJ1-6, with 11 bases matching TRBD1. The V gene end was trimmed by 4 bases and the J gene end by 9 bases; junction bases not matched to a gene: 8. Germline V gene sequence: CDR1 KGHSH, CDR2 LQKENI. The CDR3 is 16 amino acids. CDR3 sequence: CASSLPVGTGGSPLHF. The CDR3 DNA reads as TGTGCCAGCTCACTCCCTGTTGGGACAGGGGGTTCACCCCTCCACTTT.

The chain employs TRBV19 and TRBJ1-6; TRBD1 matches 9 bases. Germline CDR1 is LNHDA and CDR2 is SQIVND (reference sequence). The CDR3 consists of 20 residues. V lost 6 bases, J lost 3 bases, and 18 bases stayed unmatched. The CDR3 reads CASSRHPPGQGRIYNSPLHF. The CDR3, as DNA: TGTGCCAGTAGCAGACACCCTCCGGGACAGGGCCGGATCTATAATTCACCCCTCCACTTT.